This is a list of T cell receptor beta chains from one sample in a study of T cell responses to AZD1222 COVID-19 vaccine. Generated by immunoSEQ multiplex PCR, the TCRdb table keeps only in-frame clones and is missing some. The sample gives 140,000 to 150,000 clones, 85% to 90% of which show up once; roughly 1.7% is in the top ten. The material was peripheral blood, obtained on day 0 of AZD1222 vaccination. These receptors all come from an adult in good health. Both conserved end residues are part of each CDR3. Fields, in order: CDR3 DNA, CDR3 protein, clone size, D gene, V gene, J gene. D genes are given only for firm matches. Clone size is given for some rows only: seen once, a few or many times, or a class if the clone is expanded.

DNA: TGTGCCAGCAGCTTAGCGAGCGCTGGGGGCCAGCCCCAGCATTTT
CDR3: CASSLASAGGQPQHF
size: -
D: -
V: TRBV7-2
J: TRBJ1-5

DNA: TGTGCCAGCAGCCCAGGGGGCGCGGGGCAGCCCCAGCATTTT
CDR3: CASSPGGAGQPQHF
size: -
D: TRBD1
V: TRBV7-9
J: TRBJ1-5

DNA: TGTGCCTGGAGTGTATCAGGGGTCCTCTATGGCTACACCTTC
CDR3: CAWSVSGVLYGYTF
size: once
D: -
V: TRBV30
J: TRBJ1-2

DNA: TGTGCCAGCAGACTCACAGGGACGCCCCTCCACTTT
CDR3: CASRLTGTPLHF
size: -
D: -
V: TRBV6-5
J: TRBJ1-6

DNA: TGTGCCAGCACCTCAGGAACGGGTACTGAAGCTTTCTTT
CDR3: CASTSGTGTEAFF
size: -
D: -
V: TRBV4-2
J: TRBJ1-1

DNA: TGTGCCAGCACTCTACCTCACATTCGAGACCACTCCTATAATTCACCCCTCCACTTT
CDR3: CASTLPHIRDHSYNSPLHF
size: -
D: -
V: TRBV28
J: TRBJ1-6

DNA: TGTGCCAGCAGTGAACTCAGGGGAAACACTGAAGCTTTCTTT
CDR3: CASSELRGNTEAFF
size: -
D: -
V: TRBV6-1
J: TRBJ1-1

DNA: TGTGCCAGCAGCACCGCCCTGAACACTGAAGCTTTCTTT
CDR3: CASSTALNTEAFF
size: -
D: -
V: TRBV5-6
J: TRBJ1-1

DNA: TGTGCCAGCAGCTCTAGGGGGCGGGGTCAGCCCCAGCATTTT
CDR3: CASSSRGRGQPQHF
size: -
D: TRBD1
V: TRBV5-6
J: TRBJ1-5

DNA: TGTGCCATCAGTGAGATAGCATCCTATGGCTACACCTTC
CDR3: CAISEIASYGYTF
size: -
D: -
V: TRBV10-3
J: TRBJ1-2

DNA: TGTGCCTGGAGTGTACGGAGCCGGAACTATGGCTACACCTTC
CDR3: CAWSVRSRNYGYTF
size: -
D: -
V: TRBV30
J: TRBJ1-2

DNA: TGTGCCAGCACTGGACAGGGCATTGGCTATGGCTACACCTTC
CDR3: CASTGQGIGYGYTF
size: -
D: TRBD1
V: TRBV2
J: TRBJ1-2

DNA: TGCGCCAGCAGCCGGGATGGAAACACCATATATTTT
CDR3: CASSRDGNTIYF
size: -
D: -
V: TRBV5-1
J: TRBJ1-3

DNA: TGTGCCAGCAGAAACGGGGTATTACCCTCGGCGCAGTACTTC
CDR3: CASRNGVLPSAQYF
size: -
D: -
V: TRBV28
J: TRBJ2-7

DNA: TGTGCCAGCAGTTTAAGGGACAGCACCGGGGAGCTGTTTTTT
CDR3: CASSLRDSTGELFF
size: -
D: TRBD1
V: TRBV27
J: TRBJ2-2

DNA: TGTGCCACCAGTGACCCCCGGGACACTGACCAGCCCCAGCATTTT
CDR3: CATSDPRDTDQPQHF
size: -
D: -
V: TRBV24-1
J: TRBJ1-5

DNA: TGTGCCTGGAGTAACCCCGGGACAGGGACCGACACCTTC
CDR3: CAWSNPGTGTDTF
size: -
D: TRBD1
V: TRBV30
J: TRBJ1-2

DNA: TGTGCCAGCAGAACGGGGGTTGAGCAGTTCTTC
CDR3: CASRTGVEQFF
size: once
D: -
V: TRBV6-5
J: TRBJ2-1

DNA: TGTGCCAGCAGCGAGGGGACAGGGCACGGTGAAAAACTGTTTTTT
CDR3: CASSEGTGHGEKLFF
size: -
D: TRBD1
V: TRBV9
J: TRBJ1-4

DNA: TGTGCCAGCAGGACCAGGGGACTAGGTGTAGATACGCAGTATTTT
CDR3: CASRTRGLGVDTQYF
size: -
D: TRBD2
V: TRBV13
J: TRBJ2-3

DNA: TGTGCCAGCAGCTTTGGGGGGTCACCAGATACGCAGTATTTT
CDR3: CASSFGGSPDTQYF
size: -
D: -
V: TRBV5-6
J: TRBJ2-3

DNA: TGTGCCAGCAGCTTAGTCGGGGTCGGGACTGAAGCTTTCTTT
CDR3: CASSLVGVGTEAFF
size: -
D: -
V: TRBV11-2
J: TRBJ1-1

DNA: TGTGCCAGCAGTGGGGAGCGCGGGGTTGGCTACACCTTC
CDR3: CASSGERGVGYTF
size: -
D: -
V: TRBV2
J: TRBJ1-2

DNA: TGTGCCAGCAGTTACCGGGTTGGGAGGCCTGAAGCTTTCTTT
CDR3: CASSYRVGRPEAFF
size: -
D: -
V: TRBV6-5
J: TRBJ1-1

DNA: TGTGCCAGCAGCTTGGGTGGTGCCTACAATGAGCAGTTCTTC
CDR3: CASSLGGAYNEQFF
size: -
D: -
V: TRBV5-4
J: TRBJ2-1

DNA: TGTGCCAGCAGCCTTAGACCGGACACCATTAACTATGGCTACACCTTC
CDR3: CASSLRPDTINYGYTF
size: -
D: -
V: TRBV3-1/TRBV3-2
J: TRBJ1-2

DNA: TGTGCCAGCAGTGTCGGGGGAGTTGATGGCTACACCTTC
CDR3: CASSVGGVDGYTF
size: -
D: -
V: TRBV2
J: TRBJ1-2

DNA: TGTGCCAGCAGTTTAGGTCGGGGGCGCGGCTACACCTTC
CDR3: CASSLGRGRGYTF
size: -
D: -
V: TRBV12-3/TRBV12-4
J: TRBJ1-2

DNA: TGTGCCAGCAGGCTGGGGGGATTGGATGGCTACACCTTC
CDR3: CASRLGGLDGYTF
size: -
D: -
V: TRBV6-5
J: TRBJ1-2

DNA: TGTGCCAGCAGCCTGACTACCGGGGAGCTGTTTTTT
CDR3: CASSLTTGELFF
size: -
D: -
V: TRBV6-5
J: TRBJ2-2

DNA: TGTGCTAGTGGACCCGGGACAGGGACCCGCACCGGGGAGCTGTTTTTT
CDR3: CASGPGTGTRTGELFF
size: -
D: TRBD1
V: TRBV12-5
J: TRBJ2-2

DNA: TGTGCCAGCACCCCAGGGAGGGTTGAGACCCAGTACTTC
CDR3: CASTPGRVETQYF
size: -
D: TRBD2
V: TRBV5-6
J: TRBJ2-5

DNA: TGTGCCAGCAGCTTATTGGACAGTAATCAGCCCCAGCATTTT
CDR3: CASSLLDSNQPQHF
size: -
D: -
V: TRBV7-9
J: TRBJ1-5

DNA: TGCGCCAGCAGCTGGGGGGCTAGCGGGAGACCCACCGGGGAGCTGTTTTTT
CDR3: CASSWGASGRPTGELFF
size: -
D: TRBD2
V: TRBV5-1
J: TRBJ2-2

DNA: TGTGCCAGCAGTTTAGGGGCAGGGGACCCCTACGAGCAGTACTTC
CDR3: CASSLGAGDPYEQYF
size: -
D: -
V: TRBV28
J: TRBJ2-7

DNA: TGTGCCAGCAGCCCCTCGACCGGGACTAGCGGGAGAAATGAGCAGTTCTTC
CDR3: CASSPSTGTSGRNEQFF
size: -
D: TRBD2
V: TRBV5-4
J: TRBJ2-1

DNA: TGTGCCAGCTCGAACAACCAAGAGACCCAGTACTTC
CDR3: CASSNNQETQYF
size: -
D: -
V: TRBV18
J: TRBJ2-5